This T cell receptor beta chain was identified during a study of monozygotic twins with inflammatory bowel disease. The study's findings and limits: Twins with IBD had fewer clonotypes in common with others than healthy twins, particularly during disease activity. In patient repertoires, differing immunosuppressive treatments may have added some variability. The co-twins with IBD showed lower TCRbeta diversity (inverse Simpson) than their healthy siblings. Support was lacking for any single strong IBD-associated signal or clonotype.

With the 5' RACE reads reprocessed, TCRdb shows one record per CDR3 protein and no DNA. This sample's table has hundreds of thousands of distinct CDR3 sequences. The CDR3 contains 14 residues. The germline V gene encodes CDR1 SEHNR and CDR2 FQNEAQ (reference sequence). In regard to this clonotype: What it binds is unknown.

The specimen was blood. V usage is TRBV7-9 and J usage is TRBJ2-2. The sequence was obtained from a human donor with ulcerative colitis or Crohn's disease, or a healthy co-twin of an affected twin (not recorded which). CDR3 sequence reads: CASREAQNTGELFF. The complete variable domain, with remaining parts taken from reference TRBV7-9 and TRBJ2-2, reads DTGVSQNPRHKITKRGQNVTFRCDPISEHNRLYWYRQTLGQGPEFLTYFQNEAQLEKSRLLSDRFSAERPKGSFSTLEIQRTEQGDSAMYLCASREAQNTGELFFGEGSRLTVL.